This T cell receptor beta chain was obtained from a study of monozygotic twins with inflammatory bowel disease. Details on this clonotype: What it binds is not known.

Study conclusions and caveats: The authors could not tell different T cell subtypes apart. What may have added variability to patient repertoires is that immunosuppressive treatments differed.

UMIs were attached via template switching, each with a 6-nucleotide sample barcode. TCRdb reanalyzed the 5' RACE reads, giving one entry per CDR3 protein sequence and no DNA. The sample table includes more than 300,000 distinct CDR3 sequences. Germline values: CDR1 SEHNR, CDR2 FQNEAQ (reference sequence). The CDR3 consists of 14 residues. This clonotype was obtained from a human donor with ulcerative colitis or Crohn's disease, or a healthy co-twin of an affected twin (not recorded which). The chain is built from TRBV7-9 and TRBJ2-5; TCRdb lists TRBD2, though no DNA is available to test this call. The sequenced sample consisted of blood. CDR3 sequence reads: CASSPLTSGETQYF. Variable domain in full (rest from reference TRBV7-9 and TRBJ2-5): DTGVSQNPRHKITKRGQNVTFRCDPISEHNRLYWYRQTLGQGPEFLTYFQNEAQLEKSRLLSDRFSAERPKGSFSTLEIQRTEQGDSAMYLCASSPLTSGETQYFGPGTRLLVL.